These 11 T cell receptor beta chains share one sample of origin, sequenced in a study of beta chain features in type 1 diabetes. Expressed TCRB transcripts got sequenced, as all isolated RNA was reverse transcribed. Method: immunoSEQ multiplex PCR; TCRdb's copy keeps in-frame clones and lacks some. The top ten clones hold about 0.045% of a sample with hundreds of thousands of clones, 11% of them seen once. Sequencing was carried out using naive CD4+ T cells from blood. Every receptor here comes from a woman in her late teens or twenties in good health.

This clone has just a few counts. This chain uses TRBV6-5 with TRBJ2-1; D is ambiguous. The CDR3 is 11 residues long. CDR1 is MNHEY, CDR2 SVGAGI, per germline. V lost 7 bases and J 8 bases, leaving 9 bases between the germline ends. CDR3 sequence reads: CASTAGDEQFF. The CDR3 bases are TGTGCCAGCACCGCTGGGGATGAGCAGTTCTTC.

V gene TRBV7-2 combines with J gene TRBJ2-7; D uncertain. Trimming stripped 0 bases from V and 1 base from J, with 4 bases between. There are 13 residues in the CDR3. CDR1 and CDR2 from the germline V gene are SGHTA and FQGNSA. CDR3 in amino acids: CASSLAWSYEQYF. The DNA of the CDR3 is TGTGCCAGCAGCTTAGCTTGGTCCTACGAGCAGTACTTC.

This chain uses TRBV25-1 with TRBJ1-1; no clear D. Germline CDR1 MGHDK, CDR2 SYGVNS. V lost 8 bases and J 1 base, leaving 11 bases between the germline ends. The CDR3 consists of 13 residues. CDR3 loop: CASGSGWNTEAFF. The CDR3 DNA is TGTGCCAGCGGAAGTGGTTGGAACACTGAAGCTTTCTTT.

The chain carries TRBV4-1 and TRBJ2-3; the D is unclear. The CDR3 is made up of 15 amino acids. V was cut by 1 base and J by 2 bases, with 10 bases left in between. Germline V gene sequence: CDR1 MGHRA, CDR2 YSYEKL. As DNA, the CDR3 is TGCGCCAGCAGCCAAGTGGGCAGAAACACAGATACGCAGTATTTT. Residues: CASSQVGRNTDTQYF.

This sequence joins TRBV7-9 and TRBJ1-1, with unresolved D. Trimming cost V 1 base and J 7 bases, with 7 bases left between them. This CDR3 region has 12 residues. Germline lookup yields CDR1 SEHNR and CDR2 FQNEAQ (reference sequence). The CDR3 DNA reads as TGTGCCAGCAGCTTAGTGATGGTTGAAGCTTTCTTT. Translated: CASSLVMVEAFF.

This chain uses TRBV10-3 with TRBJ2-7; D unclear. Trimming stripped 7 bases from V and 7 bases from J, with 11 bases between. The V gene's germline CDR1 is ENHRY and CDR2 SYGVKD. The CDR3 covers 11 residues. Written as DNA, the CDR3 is TGTGCCATCAAAACGGCCCGGGAGCAGTACGTC. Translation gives CAIKTAREQYV.

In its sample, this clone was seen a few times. The chain's CDR3 is CASSYSTRNEQYV. Written as DNA, the CDR3 is TGTGCCAGCAGTTACTCGACACGGAACGAGCAGTACGTC. The genes are TRBV6-6 and TRBJ2-7; D gene unclear. The ends were cut back, 0 bases at V and 5 bases at J, with 8 bases in the middle. The CDR3 loop spans 13 amino acids. Per the germline V gene, CDR1 is MNHNY and CDR2 is SVGAGI (reference sequence).

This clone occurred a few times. CDR3 DNA sequence: TGTGCCAGCTCAGGGGACAGCGCCTACGAGCAGTACTTC. It is translated as CASSGDSAYEQYF. V usage is TRBV18 and J usage is TRBJ2-7, with 7 bases identical to TRBD1. Germline loops: CDR1 KGHSH, CDR2 LQKENI. The trim removed 5 bases at V and 2 bases at J, leaving 3 bases unmatched. This CDR3 region has 13 residues. The complete variable domain, with remaining parts taken from reference TRBV18 and TRBJ2-7, reads NAGVMQNPRHLVRRRGQEARLRCSPMKGHSHVYWYRQLPEEGLKFMVYLQKENIIDESGMPKERFSAEFPKEGPSILRIQQVVRGDSAAYFCASSGDSAYEQYFGPGTRLTVT.

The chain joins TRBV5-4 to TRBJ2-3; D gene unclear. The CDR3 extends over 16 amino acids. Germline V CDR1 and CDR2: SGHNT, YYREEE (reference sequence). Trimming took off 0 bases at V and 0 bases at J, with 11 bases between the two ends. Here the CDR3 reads CASSLARARSTDTQYF. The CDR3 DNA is TGTGCCAGCAGCTTGGCTCGGGCGCGAAGCACAGATACGCAGTATTTT.

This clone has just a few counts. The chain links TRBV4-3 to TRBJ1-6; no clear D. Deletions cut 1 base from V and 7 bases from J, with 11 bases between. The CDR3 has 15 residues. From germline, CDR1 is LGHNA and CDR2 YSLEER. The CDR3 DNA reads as TGCGCCAGCAGCCAAGGGTTGGCAGCCAATTCACCCCTCCACTTT. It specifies CASSQGLAANSPLHF.

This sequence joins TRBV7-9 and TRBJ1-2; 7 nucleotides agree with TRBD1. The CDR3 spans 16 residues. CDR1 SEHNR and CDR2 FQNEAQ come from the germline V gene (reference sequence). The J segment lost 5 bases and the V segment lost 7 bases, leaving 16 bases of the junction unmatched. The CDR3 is CASKGGGAGAKYGYTF. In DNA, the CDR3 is TGTGCCAGCAAAGGAGGGGGCGCAGGGGCAAAGTATGGCTACACCTTC. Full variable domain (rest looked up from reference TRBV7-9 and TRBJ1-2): DTGVSQNPRHKITKRGQNVTFRCDPISEHNRLYWYRQTLGQGPEFLTYFQNEAQLEKSRLLSDRFSAERPKGSFSTLEIQRTEQGDSAMYLCASKGGGAGAKYGYTFGSGTRLTVV.